Following are 8 T cell receptor beta chains from one sample sequenced in a study of breast tumors, draining lymph nodes, adjacent tissues. TCRdb re-called the multiplex PCR reads with MiXCR, one entry per CDR3 protein. The repertoire holds around 190,000 distinct CDR3 sequences, with 25% to 40% as singletons. Breast cancer patients provided tissue from their axillary draining lymph nodes. The sequenced material came from axillary lymph node tissue. The source of these receptors is a female donor with breast cancer. Some clones in this sample may be carry-over from other donors' samples.

Concerning this clonotype itself: Just one base apart from a much larger clone, this may be a read error. The conserved phenylalanine or tryptophan is not found at the CDR3 terminus, so this likely reflects a read error. The rearrangement uses TRBV4-2 and TRBJ1-3; 7 bases match TRBD1. The length of the CDR3 is 15 residues. Trimming at V came to 2 bases and at J to 4 bases, leaving 5 bases not matched to a gene. Germline V gene sequence: CDR1 LGHNA, CDR2 YNFKEQ. CDR3 in DNA: TGTGCCAGCAGCCAATCAGGGGGAACGGGAAACACCATATATTCT. The encoded protein is CASSQSGGTGNTIYS.

This clonotype was detected many times. The chain is built from TRBV18 and TRBJ2-3, with 8 nucleotides matching TRBD2. Germline V gene sequence: CDR1 KGHSH, CDR2 LQKENI. This CDR3 contains 14 residues. V dropped 0 bases and J dropped 5; count of bases not matched to a gene: 1. CDR3 coding DNA: TGTGCCAGCTCACCACCGGGACTAGGAGATACGCAGTATTTT. This sequence encodes CASSPPGLGDTQYF.

In its sample, this clonotype was seen many times. The chain joins TRBV5-5 to TRBJ2-3, with a possible D match to TRBD1 (6 bases). This CDR3 is built from 14 residues. The germline gives CDR1 SGHKS, CDR2 YYEKEE (reference sequence). V lost 6 bases and J 1 base, leaving 12 bases between the germline ends. CDR3 nucleotides: TGTGCCAGCACTCTAGGGGGAGGCACAGATACGCAGTATTTT. Translated: CASTLGGGTDTQYF.

At least ten counts were recorded for this clonotype. The rearrangement uses TRBV20-1 and TRBJ2-1; TRBD2 matches at 7 bases. CDR1 is DFQATT, CDR2 SNEGSKA, per germline (reference sequence). CDR3 length: 15 residues. Trimming took 6 bases from V and 5 from J; bases not matched to a gene: 13. The CDR3 DNA sequence: TGCAGTGCCACCCGTGGGGGGGAAACCAACAATGAGCAGTTCTTC. Its protein is CSATRGGETNNEQFF.

This clonotype showed up many times. V and J are TRBV5-6 and TRBJ2-7, with D uncertain. In germline, CDR1 is SGHDT, CDR2 YYEEEE. The germline V and J ends were trimmed by 0 bases and 3 bases, with 10 bases remaining between them. The CDR3 is 14 residues long. The CDR3 here is CASSLGGNLYEQYF. The CDR3 DNA is TGTGCCAGCAGCTTGGGGGGAAACCTCTACGAGCAGTACTTC.

This clonotype was observed many times. The chain recombines TRBV20-1 with TRBJ2-7, with D tentatively TRBD1 (6 bases). Per germline, CDR1 DFQATT and CDR2 SNEGSKA (reference sequence). V was shortened by 1 base and J by 3 bases, with 10 bases between the two germline ends. The CDR3 runs 13 residues. DNA for the CDR3: TGCAGTGCTAGAGGGCAGGGGCTCTACGAGCAGTACTTC. Protein product: CSARGQGLYEQYF.

This clonotype was detected ten times or more. The chain recombines TRBV7-8 with TRBJ2-2; perhaps TRBD1 as D (6 bases). The V end was cut by 4 bases, the J end by 7 bases, with 10 bases between. This CDR3 has 13 amino acids. From germline, CDR1 is SGHVS and CDR2 FQNEAQ. The CDR3, as DNA: TGTGCCAGCAGCTCAGGGGTGGGCGGGGAGCTGTTTTTT. Translating gives CASSSGVGGELFF.

This clonotype appeared many times. V usage is TRBV6-1 and J usage is TRBJ1-4; TRBD1 might be the D (6 bases). This CDR3 is 14 amino acids long. Germline CDR1 is MNHNS and CDR2 is SASEGT. V lost 6 bases and J lost 8, with 16 bases in between. CDR3 DNA: TGTGCCAGCAGCGTACAGGGTAAAGGAGAAAAACTGTTTTTT. Protein product: CASSVQGKGEKLFF.